The entry that follows covers one TCR beta chain sequence. Its antigen specificity is not known. The protocol used for the library was 5' RACE. For each TCR library, around 3,500 ng of total RNA was used. cDNA was synthesized with SMARTScribe reverse transcriptase in eight separate reactions per sample. During cDNA synthesis, template switching introduced unique molecular identifiers that contained a 6-nucleotide sample barcode. Two nested PCRs of approximately 16 and 10 cycles amplified the TCRalpha and TCRbeta cDNA, and bead purification followed each PCR. Before amplification, the cDNA was treated with uracil DNA-glycosylase and purified using the QIAquick PCR purification kit. The second PCR added Illumina TruSeq-compatible adapters along with sample-specific barcodes. Library quality and concentration were checked on TapeStation and Qubit, and libraries were pooled at roughly 5 ng each. Sequencing of the pooled libraries was done on an Illumina HiSeq2500 single-index Rapid Run using custom sequencing primers and 2 x 100 bp reads. From the authors' description of their analysis: PCR and sequencing errors were corrected by UMI-based consensus assembly using MiGEC version 1.2.6. MiXCR version 2.1.1 was used to carry out V(D)J alignment, clonotype assembly and CDR3 extraction. Gene usage, clonotype sharing and MAIT/NKT TCR abundance were normalised by analysing the top 1000, 10 000 and 20 000 clonotypes per sample. Diversity was computed as the inverse Simpson index with the vegan R package after downsampling to 27 000 UMIs. Paired Mann-Whitney U tests were applied to discordant twin pairs, with Benjamini-Hochberg correction for multiple testing. One entry per CDR3 protein sequence results from the TCRdb reprocessing of the reads, with DNA left out. TCRdb's processing, not the authors' own work, is the source of the V and J calls. In this sample's table one finds roughly 170,000 distinct CDR3 sequences. Around 7% of the sample lies in the top ten.

This sample was included in a study of monozygotic twins with inflammatory bowel disease (dated by TCRdb to between 2018 and 2021). At the level of the whole study: In total, roughly 28 monozygotic twin pairs made up the full study: 19 Danish pairs, all IBD-discordant, plus nine German pairs, of which four were IBD-concordant and five were IBD-discordant. The search for disease-associated traits relied mainly on comparing, within discordant pairs, IBD patients with their genetically identical healthy co-twins. Each individual had, on average, about 151 000 unique TCRalpha sequences and 181 000 unique TCRbeta sequences available for analysis. General conclusions and limits of the study: Because patients received different immunosuppressive treatments, the repertoires may have picked up extra background noise and variability between individuals. IBD patients shared fewer clonotypes with other individuals than healthy twins did, most markedly in patients showing signs of disease activity. The results gave no support for a single strong signal or clonotype linked to IBD. No difference in repertoire similarity was observed between concordant and discordant twins, possibly owing to limited statistical power. TCRbeta repertoire diversity, by inverse Simpson index, was decreased in IBD patients compared with their healthy co-twins. The analysis was unable to tell different T cell subtypes apart.

The CDR3 measures 14 amino acids from cysteine to phenylalanine. The DNA is unrecorded. The germline V gene gives CDR1 as SGHDT and CDR2 as YYEEEE. From each donor, an approximately 2.4 ml peripheral blood sample was drawn into PAXgene tubes and stored at -80 degrees C. Total RNA was isolated from whole blood with the PAXgene blood miRNA kit on an automated QIAcube, without T cell sorting. Peripheral blood from monozygotic twin pairs, either concordant or discordant for inflammatory bowel disease, underwent deep TCRalpha and TCRbeta repertoire profiling that used unique molecular barcoding. Smoking habits were recorded for all twin pairs, with individuals classified as current, former or never smokers.

The sequence is built from TRBV5-6 and TRBJ2-6; with no DNA, the TCRdb D assignment of TRBD1 cannot be verified. The TCR originated in a human donor with ulcerative colitis or Crohn's disease, or a healthy co-twin of an affected twin (not recorded which). The sample was blood. CDR3 sequence: CASSFEGGANVLTF.